The 21 T cell receptor beta chains below were found in one sample sequenced in a study of blood T cells in healthy people across ages. Using a J-beta primer mix together with a sample-barcoded 5' primer, a second PCR was run for roughly 7 to 12 cycles. TCRdb independently ran MiXCR on the 5' RACE reads; one entry per CDR3 protein. The sample has 800,000 to 900,000 distinct CDR3 sequences, less than 80% seen once. Sample: blood. The origin of the receptors is a man aged 25-40 years in good health.

This chain uses TRBV29-1 with TRBJ1-2; D ambiguous. Germline CDR1 SQVTM, CDR2 ANQGSEA. The length of the CDR3 is 12 residues. With 1 base removed from V and 4 bases from J, the gap between germline ends came to 7 bases. In DNA, the CDR3 is TGCAGCGTTGAAGCACAGCTCTATGGCTACACCTTC. The encoded protein is CSVEAQLYGYTF.

The chain links TRBV25-1 to TRBJ2-7; D not resolved. The CDR3 has 12 amino acids. V gave up 2 bases and J gave up 3 bases, with 5 bases separating them. Germline V CDR1 and CDR2: MGHDK, SYGVNS. CDR3 region: CASSEGDYEQYF. The CDR3 DNA is TGTGCCAGCAGTGAAGGGGACTACGAGCAGTACTTC.

The chain carries TRBV4-3 and TRBJ2-1; the match to TRBD2 covers 7 bases. CDR3 length: 16 residues. Unmatched junction bases numbered 8, after V lost 4 bases and J lost 2 bases. Germline loops: CDR1 LGHNA, CDR2 YSLEER. The CDR3 here is CASSLGAGGTYNEQFF. The CDR3 bases are TGCGCCAGCAGCCTAGGGGCCGGGGGGACCTACAATGAGCAGTTCTTC.

The J gene is TRBJ2-7, the V gene TRBV27; TRBD2 matches at 7 bases. The CDR3 totals 13 residues. The J segment lost 2 bases and the V segment lost 11 bases, leaving 9 bases of the junction unmatched. Germline values: CDR1 MNHEY, CDR2 SMNVEV (reference sequence). In nucleotides, the CDR3 is TGTGCCGGGGGGGGTAGGAAGGCCTACGAGCAGTACTTC. Translating it yields CAGGGRKAYEQYF.

The chain links TRBV4-3 to TRBJ2-2; D unclear. Germline V lookup: CDR1 LGHNA, CDR2 YSLEER. V lost 3 bases and J 4 bases, leaving 3 bases between the germline ends. There are 12 residues in the CDR3. CDR3 nucleotide sequence: TGCGCCAGCAGCCAGGCCACCGGGGAGCTGTTTTTT. It codes for CASSQATGELFF.

The chain joins TRBV20-1 to TRBJ2-6, with D unclear. V dropped 6 bases and J dropped 0 bases, with 6 bases sitting between them. CDR3 length equals 13 residues. From germline, CDR1 is DFQATT and CDR2 SNEGSKA (reference sequence). In nucleotides, the CDR3 is TGCAGTGCCCCGTCCTCTGGGGCCAACGTCCTGACTTTC. This codes for CSAPSSGANVLTF.

V usage is TRBV6-1 and J usage is TRBJ2-7; no definite D call. Trimming shortened V by 2 bases and J by 2 bases, and 16 bases separated the two germline ends. This CDR3 has 16 residues. Germline CDR1 MNHNS, CDR2 SASEGT. The CDR3 bases are TGTGCCAGCAGTGAACGACAAGGGTCGAGCGCCTACGAGCAGTACTTC. It specifies CASSERQGSSAYEQYF.

The chain links TRBV3-1 to TRBJ2-4, with 7 bases identical to TRBD2. CDR3 length: 14 residues. The V gene's germline CDR1 is LGHDT and CDR2 YNNKEL (reference sequence). The V gene end was trimmed by 1 base and the J gene end by 11 bases; junction bases not matched to a gene: 8. This CDR3 reads CASSQVPGLGVQYF. CDR3 DNA: TGTGCCAGCAGCCAAGTCCCTGGACTAGGGGTTCAGTACTTC.

This clonotype was observed a few times. This chain links TRBV24-1 with TRBJ2-5; D tentatively reads TRBD1 or TRBD2 (5 bases each). The CDR3 contains 15 residues. V was pared by 3 bases and J by 1 base, with 11 bases between. The germline CDR1 and CDR2 sequences are KGHDR and SFDVKD. This chain's CDR3 is CATSDASGPQETQYF. CDR3 coding DNA: TGTGCCACCAGTGATGCTTCGGGGCCCCAAGAGACCCAGTACTTC.

This clonotype was seen many times. V gene TRBV28 combines with J gene TRBJ2-7; 8 bases are a match to TRBD1. The germline gives CDR1 MDHEN, CDR2 SYDVKM. CDR3 length equals 16 residues. Trimming at V came to 1 base and at J to 1 base, leaving 6 bases not matched to a gene. The CDR3 is CASSLSGTGDSYEQYF. CDR3 sequence (DNA): TGTGCCAGCAGTTTATCAGGGACAGGTGATTCCTACGAGCAGTACTTC.

The chain employs TRBV7-2 and TRBJ2-5, with TRBD1 identical over 7 bases. The CDR3 length is 14 residues. Germline V CDR1 and CDR2: SGHTA, FQGNSA. Trimming took 5 bases from V and 11 from J; bases not matched to a gene: 14. The CDR3 coding sequence is TGTGCCAGCAGCCCTGGGACAGCTAACAATGAGCAGTACTTC. Translation: CASSPGTANNEQYF.

The chain couples TRBV12-3 or TRBV12-4 to TRBJ2-5, with a possible D match to TRBD2 (6 bases). Trimming removed 5 bases at V and 1 base at J, with 14 bases between. This CDR3 has 15 amino acids. The CDR3 loop reads CASSDPRGVQETQYF. The DNA of the CDR3 is TGTGCCAGCAGTGACCCGCGGGGCGTCCAAGAGACCCAGTACTTC.

This chain connects TRBV11-1 to TRBJ2-1, with D maybe TRBD2 (7 bases). The V and J ends lost 3 bases and 4 bases respectively, with 16 bases between them. The CDR3 runs 16 residues. The germline V gene has CDR1 SGHAT and CDR2 FQDESV (reference sequence). The CDR3 DNA is TGTGCCAGCAGCTTGGTAAGGGGGGGCCTATACAATGAGCAGTTCTTC. Amino acids: CASSLVRGGLYNEQFF.

The rearrangement links TRBV7-3 to TRBJ2-2, with 7 bases that match TRBD1. Germline CDR1 is SGHTA and CDR2 is FQGTGA. The length of the CDR3 is 18 residues. V was pared by 1 base and J by 1 base, with 9 bases of the junction left unmatched. DNA for the CDR3: TGTGCCAGCAGCTTAAGACTTAGGGGACAGAGGAACACCGGGGAGCTGTTTTTT. It encodes CASSLRLRGQRNTGELFF.

The V call is TRBV29-1, the J call TRBJ2-5, with 8 bases aligning to TRBD2. The length of the CDR3 is 13 residues. V dropped 5 bases and J dropped 5; count of bases not matched to a gene: 7. Germline loops: CDR1 SQVTM, CDR2 ANQGSEA. CDR3 loop: CSVQGLALETQYF. The CDR3 nucleotides are TGCAGCGTTCAAGGACTAGCTCTCGAGACCCAGTACTTC.

J is TRBJ1-6 and V is TRBV4-2; weak D call: TRBD1 (5 bases). Trimming took off 2 bases at V and 6 bases at J, with 11 bases between the two ends. The CDR3 spans 15 residues. Germline CDR1 LGHNA, CDR2 YNFKEQ. The DNA of the CDR3 is TGTGCCAGCAGCCAACTAGACAGCAGTAATTCACCCCTCCACTTT. Translating it yields CASSQLDSSNSPLHF.

The chain uses TRBV12-3 or TRBV12-4 and TRBJ2-7, with D unresolved. Deletions cut 8 bases from V and 1 base from J, with 9 bases between. The length of the CDR3 is 12 residues. The CDR3 nucleotides read TGTGCCAGCTCGGCCAGGTCCTACGAGCAGTACTTC. Residues: CASSARSYEQYF.

The chain recombines TRBV6-2 or TRBV6-3 with TRBJ2-7; 8 bases agree with TRBD1. Germline CDR1 MNHEY, CDR2 SVGEGT. This CDR3 region has 14 residues. Germline trimming cut 7 bases from V and 2 bases from J; bases unmatched to any gene: 7. The DNA of the CDR3 is TGTGCCAGCAAACAAGACAGGGGACCCTACGAGCAGTACTTC. As protein: CASKQDRGPYEQYF.

The chain is built from TRBV11-3 and TRBJ2-3; D may be TRBD2 (5 bases). CDR3 length: 14 residues. V was pared by 1 base and J by 5 bases, with 10 bases between. The germline V gene encodes CDR1 SGHNT and CDR2 YENEEA. The CDR3 here is CASSLGGPVDTQYF. CDR3 nucleotide sequence: TGTGCCAGCAGCTTAGGAGGGCCTGTAGATACGCAGTATTTT.

The CDR3 DNA reads as TGTGCCAGCAGTTTGTGGCGACTAGCGGGGGGAACAGATACGCAGTATTTT. Translation: CASSLWRLAGGTDTQYF. The chain has TRBV12-3 or TRBV12-4 and TRBJ2-3, with 13 bases identical to TRBD2. The ends lost 3 bases at V and 3 bases at J; junction bases unmatched: 6. This CDR3 has 17 residues.

The chain combines TRBV9 with TRBJ2-5; 7 positions match TRBD2. The CDR3 totals 15 residues. Trimming removed 0 bases from V and 5 bases from J; junction bases left unmatched: 7. CDR1 SGDLS and CDR2 YYNGEE come from the germline V gene. CDR3 in DNA: TGTGCCAGCAGCGTAGTAGGGCGGGGAGGGGAGACCCAGTACTTC. Residues: CASSVVGRGGETQYF.